A selection of T cell receptor beta chains follows, all from one sample in a study of control samples from healthy donors and cancer patients. The method was immunoSEQ multiplex PCR; TCRdb's version includes in-frame clones alone and lacks a portion of them. In the table there are 40,000 to 50,000 clones, approximately 93% of which are singletons. Material for sequencing was PBMCs. Source of these receptors: a woman between 50 and 59 years old with head and neck cancer. Both conserved end residues are part of each CDR3. The D gene is left open where the match is weak. Clone size is shown for a subset of rows, as once, few, many or a class of expanded clone.

clone_size: NA
v_call: TRBV6-6
j_call: TRBJ1-3
d_call: NA
cdr3_aa: CASSYSDRGDTIYF
cdr3_nt: TGTGCCAGCAGTTACTCCGACAGAGGGGACACCATATATTTT

clone_size: NA
v_call: TRBV7-6
j_call: TRBJ2-1
d_call: TRBD2
cdr3_aa: CASSFTESGLAGYKQFF
cdr3_nt: TGTGCCAGCAGCTTCACTGAATCGGGACTAGCGGGATACAAGCAGTTCTTC

clone_size: NA
v_call: TRBV9
j_call: TRBJ2-1
d_call: TRBD1
cdr3_aa: CASSRKGGVIPPGNEQFF
cdr3_nt: TGTGCCAGCAGCAGGAAAGGGGGCGTCATCCCCCCAGGTAATGAGCAGTTCTTC

clone_size: once
v_call: TRBV11-3
j_call: TRBJ1-3
d_call: NA
cdr3_aa: CASSPLARVRNTIYF
cdr3_nt: TGTGCCAGCAGCCCCTTGGCAAGGGTAAGAAACACCATATATTTT

clone_size: NA
v_call: TRBV7-6
j_call: TRBJ2-5
d_call: TRBD2
cdr3_aa: CASSQRSPGGKETQYF
cdr3_nt: TGTGCCAGCAGCCAGAGGTCCCCGGGGGGGAAAGAGACCCAGTACTTC

clone_size: NA
v_call: TRBV30
j_call: TRBJ2-5
d_call: NA
cdr3_aa: CAWSPSALPTQYF
cdr3_nt: TGTGCCTGGAGTCCTTCGGCCCTGCCGACCCAGTACTTC

clone_size: NA
v_call: TRBV28
j_call: TRBJ1-2
d_call: TRBD1
cdr3_aa: CASSLSEWQGASGYTF
cdr3_nt: TGTGCCAGCAGTTTATCTGAGTGGCAGGGGGCATCTGGCTACACCTTC

clone_size: NA
v_call: TRBV2
j_call: TRBJ1-4
d_call: NA
cdr3_aa: CASRAFTNEKLFF
cdr3_nt: TGTGCCAGCAGGGCCTTTACTAATGAAAAACTGTTTTTT

clone_size: NA
v_call: TRBV28
j_call: TRBJ1-1
d_call: NA
cdr3_aa: CASSISRVVNTEAFF
cdr3_nt: TGTGCCAGCAGTATCTCCAGGGTAGTGAACACTGAAGCTTTCTTT

clone_size: NA
v_call: TRBV3-1/TRBV3-2
j_call: TRBJ2-3
d_call: NA
cdr3_aa: CASSPLGLATKGDTQYF
cdr3_nt: TGTGCCAGCAGCCCCCTTGGGCTAGCCACAAAAGGGGATACGCAGTATTTT

clone_size: NA
v_call: TRBV7-2
j_call: TRBJ2-3
d_call: NA
cdr3_aa: CASSSPGTDTQYF
cdr3_nt: TGTGCCAGCAGCTCACCAGGCACAGATACGCAGTATTTT

clone_size: NA
v_call: TRBV5-4
j_call: TRBJ2-3
d_call: NA
cdr3_aa: CASSQEGRISTDTQYF
cdr3_nt: TGTGCCAGCAGCCAGGAGGGCAGAATAAGCACAGATACGCAGTATTTT

clone_size: NA
v_call: TRBV28
j_call: TRBJ2-3
d_call: NA
cdr3_aa: CASSSPGPTEGTQYF
cdr3_nt: TGTGCCAGCAGCTCCCCCGGACCCACCGAGGGTACGCAGTATTTT

clone_size: NA
v_call: TRBV19
j_call: TRBJ2-3
d_call: NA
cdr3_aa: CATRQNTDTQYF
cdr3_nt: TGTGCCACACGACAGAACACAGATACGCAGTATTTT

clone_size: NA
v_call: TRBV9
j_call: TRBJ1-1
d_call: NA
cdr3_aa: CASSLEPGITEAFF
cdr3_nt: TGTGCCAGCAGCCTAGAGCCGGGGATCACTGAAGCTTTCTTT

clone_size: few
v_call: TRBV2
j_call: TRBJ2-5
d_call: NA
cdr3_aa: CASSQAGETQYF
cdr3_nt: TGTGCCAGCAGTCAAGCCGGGGAGACCCAGTACTTC

clone_size: NA
v_call: TRBV4-1
j_call: TRBJ2-1
d_call: TRBD2
cdr3_aa: CASSPGLAGEQFF
cdr3_nt: TGCGCCAGCAGCCCAGGACTAGCGGGAGAGCAGTTCTTC

clone_size: NA
v_call: TRBV2
j_call: TRBJ1-1
d_call: NA
cdr3_aa: CASSEVPPNTEAFF
cdr3_nt: TGTGCCAGCAGTGAGGTCCCTCCGAACACTGAAGCTTTCTTT

clone_size: NA
v_call: TRBV11-2
j_call: TRBJ1-2
d_call: NA
cdr3_aa: CASSLGGRGGYTF
cdr3_nt: TGTGCCAGCAGCTTGGGTGGCCGAGGTGGCTACACCTTC

clone_size: NA
v_call: TRBV10-3
j_call: TRBJ2-2
d_call: TRBD2
cdr3_aa: CAISPRTSGSTGELFF
cdr3_nt: TGTGCCATTTCACCTAGGACTAGCGGGAGCACCGGGGAGCTGTTTTTT

clone_size: NA
v_call: TRBV7-6
j_call: TRBJ1-3
d_call: NA
cdr3_aa: CASSLVGPGNGNTIYF
cdr3_nt: TGTGCCAGCAGCTTAGTTGGCCCAGGGAATGGAAACACCATATATTTT

clone_size: NA
v_call: TRBV4-1
j_call: TRBJ2-1
d_call: TRBD2
cdr3_aa: CAAGRGTSYNEQFF
cdr3_nt: TGCGCCGCCGGGCGGGGGACTTCCTACAATGAGCAGTTCTTC

clone_size: NA
v_call: TRBV4-2
j_call: TRBJ1-2
d_call: TRBD1
cdr3_aa: CASSSPGQGNYGYTF
cdr3_nt: TGTGCCAGCAGCAGCCCCGGACAGGGGAACTATGGCTACACCTTC

clone_size: once
v_call: TRBV19
j_call: TRBJ2-7
d_call: NA
cdr3_aa: CASSPWGGYEQYF
cdr3_nt: TGTGCCAGTAGTCCTTGGGGAGGCTACGAGCAGTACTTC

clone_size: NA
v_call: TRBV2
j_call: TRBJ2-5
d_call: NA
cdr3_aa: CASSGDGQETQYF
cdr3_nt: TGTGCCAGCAGTGGGGACGGGCAAGAGACCCAGTACTTC

clone_size: once
v_call: TRBV3-1/TRBV3-2
j_call: TRBJ1-3
d_call: TRBD1
cdr3_aa: CASSGDRARNTIYF
cdr3_nt: TGTGCCAGCTCCGGAGACAGGGCAAGAAACACCATATATTTT

clone_size: NA
v_call: TRBV20-1
j_call: TRBJ1-1
d_call: NA
cdr3_aa: CSASGRAFF
cdr3_nt: TGCAGTGCTAGTGGACGGGCTTTCTTT

clone_size: NA
v_call: TRBV19
j_call: TRBJ1-2
d_call: NA
cdr3_aa: CASRSRYYGYTF
cdr3_nt: TGTGCCAGTCGCTCCAGATACTATGGCTACACCTTC

clone_size: NA
v_call: TRBV6-5
j_call: TRBJ2-7
d_call: NA
cdr3_aa: CASRQGLPSYEQYF
cdr3_nt: TGTGCCAGCAGGCAGGGTCTGCCCTCCTACGAGCAGTACTTC

clone_size: NA
v_call: TRBV18
j_call: TRBJ2-5
d_call: TRBD2
cdr3_aa: CASSQSQRGETQYF
cdr3_nt: TGTGCCAGCTCACAGTCTCAGCGGGGTGAGACCCAGTACTTC

clone_size: NA
v_call: TRBV6-4
j_call: TRBJ2-6
d_call: NA
cdr3_aa: CASSVDPGANVLTF
cdr3_nt: TGTGCCAGCAGTGTGGACCCCGGGGCCAACGTCCTGACTTTC

clone_size: NA
v_call: TRBV15
j_call: TRBJ2-1
d_call: TRBD2
cdr3_aa: CATSRDTLRLAGKIGSYNEQFF
cdr3_nt: TGTGCCACCAGCAGAGACACTCTCAGGCTAGCGGGAAAGATCGGCTCCTACAATGAGCAGTTCTTC

clone_size: NA
v_call: TRBV28
j_call: TRBJ2-7
d_call: NA
cdr3_aa: CASSSPGSSGYEQYF
cdr3_nt: TGTGCCAGCAGTTCCCCTGGAAGTAGCGGATACGAGCAGTACTTC

clone_size: NA
v_call: TRBV28
j_call: TRBJ2-7
d_call: TRBD2
cdr3_aa: CASSSPQGSGSVYEQYF
cdr3_nt: TGTGCCAGCAGTTCCCCTCAAGGTAGCGGGAGTGTCTACGAGCAGTACTTC

clone_size: NA
v_call: TRBV28
j_call: TRBJ2-7
d_call: NA
cdr3_aa: CASSWGGKPYEQYF
cdr3_nt: TGTGCCAGCAGTTGGGGCGGGAAACCCTACGAGCAGTACTTC

clone_size: NA
v_call: TRBV12-3/TRBV12-4
j_call: TRBJ1-2
d_call: NA
cdr3_aa: CASSLGNYGYTF
cdr3_nt: TGTGCCAGCAGTTTGGGGAACTATGGCTACACCTTC